This T cell receptor (beta chain) was recovered during a study of blood T cell repertoires in COVID-19. Overall study: Sources were T cells, B-cell-depleted T cells, or PBMCs; the material itself was cDNA or gDNA.

Generated by immunoSEQ multiplex PCR, the TCRdb table keeps only in-frame clones and is missing some. The sample has around 290,000 clones, around 88% seen once; the top ten hold about an eighth. Trimming cost V 6 bases and J 0 bases, with 11 bases left between them. The germline V gene encodes CDR1 WSHSY and CDR2 SAAADI. This CDR3 spans 14 amino acids. The sample comprised peripheral blood. The V gene is TRBV10-2, the J gene TRBJ1-2; unclear D gene. This clonotype originated in a woman aged 70-85 years with COVID-19, enrolled during active disease. In DNA, the CDR3 is TGCGCCAGCAGCCCCCCGGGAGCTAACTATGGCTACACCTTC. Its protein is CASSPPGANYGYTF.